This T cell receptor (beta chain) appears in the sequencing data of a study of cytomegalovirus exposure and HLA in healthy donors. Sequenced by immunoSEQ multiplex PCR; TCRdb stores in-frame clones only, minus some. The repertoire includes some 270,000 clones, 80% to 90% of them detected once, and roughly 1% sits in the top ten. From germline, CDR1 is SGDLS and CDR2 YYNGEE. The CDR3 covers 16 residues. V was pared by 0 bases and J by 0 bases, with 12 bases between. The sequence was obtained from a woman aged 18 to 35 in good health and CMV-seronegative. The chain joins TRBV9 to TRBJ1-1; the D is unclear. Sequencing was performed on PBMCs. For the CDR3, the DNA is TGTGCCAGCAGCGTAGGTCAGGAAATCATGAACACTGAAGCTTTCTTT. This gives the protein CASSVGQEIMNTEAFF.